This note documents a single T cell receptor (beta chain) sequence. Its antigen is currently unknown. This record comes from a study of shared clonotypes between healthy human individuals. The germline V gene has CDR1 SGHRS and CDR2 YFSETQ. The CDR3 is made up of 13 amino acids. V gave up 4 bases and J gave up 6 bases, with 10 bases separating them. Study-level findings and limits: Sequencing depth was a factor that was expected to affect clonotype sharing among donors.

Sequenced by immunoSEQ multiplex PCR; TCRdb stores in-frame clones only, minus some. The table lists about 490,000 clones, 70% to 85% of them singletons. Input material: PBMCs. The rearrangement links TRBV5-1 to TRBJ1-4, with TRBD1 as a possible D gene (5 bases). The sequence was collected from a woman in her thirties or forties in good health. Some clones in this sample may be carry-over from other donors' samples. The CDR3, as DNA: TGCGCCAGCAGCCCGGGACTCGATGAAAAACTGTTTTTT. Translated, it gives CASSPGLDEKLFF.